These 29 T cell receptor beta chains originate from one sample sequenced in a study of T cells after yellow fever vaccination. MiXCR was run by TCRdb on the 5' RACE reads, yielding one entry per CDR3 protein. The sample shows 250,000 to 400,000 distinct CDR3 sequences, approximately 4% of them seen only once. The sequencing here drew on PBMCs, taken 15 days after the yellow fever booster vaccination. The receptors here all came from a man in his late teens or twenties who received the YFV17D yellow fever vaccine.

The table lists this clonotype with many counts. This rearrangement joins TRBV12-3 or TRBV12-4 to TRBJ1-5; tentative D call: TRBD1 (5 bases). V was trimmed by 5 bases and J by 0 bases, leaving 8 bases between them. The CDR3 runs to 14 residues. The CDR3 DNA follows: TGTGCCAGCAGTAAACAGGATAGCAATCAGCCCCAGCATTTT. Amino acids: CASSKQDSNQPQHF.

Ten or more counts support this clonotype. The gene calls are TRBV9 and TRBJ1-6; unclear D gene. CDR1 is SGDLS and CDR2 is YYNGEE in the germline V gene. This CDR3 has 13 residues. V lost 3 bases, J lost 7 bases, and 8 bases lay in between. DNA of the CDR3: TGTGCCAGCAGCGATCGGAGAAATTCACCCCTCCACTTT. Translated: CASSDRRNSPLHF.

The sample holds a few counts of this clonotype. J is TRBJ2-1 and V is TRBV4-3; no clear D. The germline V gene encodes CDR1 LGHNA and CDR2 YSLEER. This CDR3 spans 17 amino acids. Deletions cut 1 base from V and 0 bases from J, with 13 bases between. The CDR3 loop is CASSQVTLLGSYNEQFF. DNA for the CDR3: TGCGCCAGCAGCCAAGTCACTCTCCTGGGCTCCTACAATGAGCAGTTCTTC.

This clonotype was detected ten times or more. The rearrangement joins TRBV9 to TRBJ2-5, with D possibly being TRBD2 (6 bases). The length of the CDR3 is 16 residues. Trimming pared 0 bases from V and 0 bases from J, leaving 12 bases between. Germline V gene sequence: CDR1 SGDLS, CDR2 YYNGEE. The CDR3 DNA is TGTGCCAGCAGCGTAGGCGGGGTGGGTCACCAAGAGACCCAGTACTTC. It codes for CASSVGGVGHQETQYF.

There are a few counts of this clonotype. V and J are TRBV3-1 and TRBJ1-1; D might be TRBD1 (6 bases). The CDR3 consists of 14 residues. Germline V CDR1 and CDR2: LGHDT, YNNKEL (reference sequence). The ends were cut back, 1 base at V and 3 bases at J, with 9 bases in the middle. The CDR3 sequence is CASSQAQGYTEAFF. DNA for the CDR3: TGTGCCAGCAGCCAAGCCCAGGGGTACACTGAAGCTTTCTTT.

This clonotype was seen a few times. The CDR3 DNA reads TGTGCCAGCAGTCCCGCCAGGAACTATGGCTACACCTTC. Translated: CASSPARNYGYTF. V is TRBV12-3 or TRBV12-4 and J is TRBJ1-2, with unresolved D. The V end was cut by 5 bases, the J end by 2 bases, with 9 bases between. CDR3 length equals 13 residues.

This clonotype has a handful of counts. V and J are TRBV2 and TRBJ1-5, with unresolved D. V was clipped by 1 base and J by 3 bases, with 13 bases between them. The CDR3 totals 16 residues. In germline, CDR1 is SNHLY, CDR2 FYNNEI. CDR3 loop: CASSEGPTDFNQPQHF. The CDR3 coding sequence is TGTGCCAGCAGTGAAGGACCTACAGATTTCAATCAGCCCCAGCATTTT. Complete variable domain (other parts from reference TRBV2 and TRBJ1-5): EPEVTQTPSHQVTQMGQEVILRCVPISNHLYFYWYRQILGQKVEFLVSFYNNEISEKSEIFDDQFSVERPDGSNFTLKIRSTKLEDSAMYFCASSEGPTDFNQPQHFGDGTRLSIL.

A few counts support this clonotype. The chain combines TRBV20-1 with TRBJ2-4; 8 bases align to TRBD2. The J segment lost 3 bases and the V segment lost 2 bases, leaving 3 bases of the junction unmatched. The germline V gene has CDR1 DFQATT and CDR2 SNEGSKA (reference sequence). This CDR3 spans 14 amino acids. The CDR3 here is CSARPAGVKNIQYF. The DNA of the CDR3 is TGCAGTGCTAGACCAGCGGGGGTCAAAAACATTCAGTACTTC.

This clonotype occurred a few times. In DNA, the CDR3 is TGTGCCAGCAGGGACCCAAACTCTGGGGCCAACGTCCTGACTTTC. Amino acid sequence: CASRDPNSGANVLTF. The V gene is TRBV7-9, the J gene TRBJ2-6; no clear D gene. Trimming left V 6 bases short and J 0 bases short, with 9 bases between. CDR3 length: 15 amino acids. CDR1 and CDR2 (germline): SEHNR, FQNEAQ (reference sequence). Filled out from reference TRBV7-9 and TRBJ2-6, the complete variable domain reads DTGVSQNPRHKITKRGQNVTFRCDPISEHNRLYWYRQTLGQGPEFLTYFQNEAQLEKSRLLSDRFSAERPKGSFSTLEIQRTEQGDSAMYLCASRDPNSGANVLTFGAGSRLTVL.

The chain is built from TRBV28 and TRBJ2-6; 12 bases are a match to TRBD1. CDR1 and CDR2 from the germline V gene are MDHEN and SYDVKM. The CDR3 has 18 residues. The V segment lost 3 bases and the J segment 2 bases; nucleotides outside the gene matches: 5. The CDR3 protein is CASSLPGQGATGANVLTF. The CDR3 region has the DNA TGTGCCAGCAGTTTGCCGGGACAGGGGGCGACTGGGGCCAACGTCCTGACTTTC.

This clonotype was observed at least ten times. The V gene is TRBV12-3 or TRBV12-4, the J gene TRBJ1-3; TRBD1 matches at 9 bases. Germline trimming cut 8 bases from V and 5 bases from J; bases unmatched to any gene: 10. The CDR3 covers 15 residues. The CDR3 sequence is CASGTGKSQRNTIYF. The CDR3 DNA follows: TGTGCCAGCGGGACAGGGAAAAGCCAGCGAAACACCATATATTTT.

The rearrangement uses TRBV25-1 and TRBJ2-7; D ambiguous. Trimming removed 2 bases from V and 2 bases from J, with 10 bases in between. The germline V gene has CDR1 MGHDK and CDR2 SYGVNS. The CDR3 runs to 14 residues. The chain's CDR3 is CASSERVPPYEQYF. DNA for the CDR3: TGTGCCAGCAGTGAACGGGTCCCACCCTACGAGCAGTACTTC.

In this sample, this clonotype turned up a few times. The V and J genes are TRBV2 and TRBJ2-4, with TRBD1 matching 8 bases. Germline V gives CDR1 SNHLY, CDR2 FYNNEI. Trimming took 5 bases from V and 10 from J; bases not matched to a gene: 4. The CDR3 loop spans 12 amino acids. CDR3 region: CASSRDRRIQYF. The DNA of the CDR3 is TGTGCCAGCAGTAGGGACAGGAGGATTCAGTACTTC.

This clonotype was detected many times. At one end the junction does not follow the germline gene, possibly because of a read error. The gene calls are TRBV27 and TRBJ2-5; tentative D call: TRBD1 (5 bases). The CDR3 length is 13 residues. The germline CDR1 and CDR2 sequences are MNHEY and SMNVEV (reference sequence). The CDR3 region is CASSPTIGVLRYF. The CDR3 coding sequence is TGTGCCAGCAGCCCGACGATAGGGGTCCTTCGTTATTTC.

This clonotype was found many times. V and J are TRBV29-1 and TRBJ1-2, with D unclear. From germline, CDR1 is SQVTM and CDR2 ANQGSEA. Between the trimmed V and J ends, which lost 1 base and 0 bases, there was a span of 12 bases. The length of the CDR3 is 15 residues. The CDR3 DNA reads as TGCAGCGTTGAAGTTTATGCGATATCTAACTATGGCTACACCTTC. Protein sequence: CSVEVYAISNYGYTF. The variable domain in full, with the rest retrieved from reference TRBV29-1 and TRBJ1-2, is SAVISQKPSRDICQRGTSLTIQCQVDSQVTMMFWYRQQPGQSLTLIATANQGSEATYESGFVIDKFPISRPNLTFSTLTVSNMSPEDSSIYLCSVEVYAISNYGYTFGSGTRLTVV.

Comments on this clonotype: A much larger clone lies a single base off, so this may be a read error. The rearrangement links TRBV7-9 to TRBJ1-3; D unclear. The CDR3 covers 14 residues. Germline V CDR1 and CDR2: SEHNR, FQNEAQ (reference sequence). CDR3 sequence reads: CASSLDTSGNNIYF. CDR3 bases: TGTGCCAGCAGCCTCGACACCTCTGGAAACAACATATATTTT.

In this sample, this clonotype turned up a few times. The chain is built from TRBV4-1 and TRBJ2-5; perhaps TRBD2 as D (5 bases). The CDR3 sequence is 16 residues long. The V end lost 0 bases, the J end lost 9 bases, and 20 bases lay between the germline ends. CDR1 and CDR2 from the germline V gene are MGHRA and YSYEKL. The CDR3 spells CASSQDSVGRARAQYF. The DNA of the CDR3 is TGCGCCAGCAGCCAAGATTCGGTCGGCCGAGCGAGGGCCCAGTACTTC.

The chain couples TRBV19 to TRBJ1-1, with D perhaps matching TRBD1 (5 bases). The length of the CDR3 is 15 residues. Germline CDR1 reads LNHDA; CDR2 reads SQIVND (reference sequence). The V end lost 5 bases, the J end lost 4 bases, and 17 bases lay between the germline ends. Written as DNA, the CDR3 is TGTGCCAGTAGTCTAAAGGGCCCAGGGACCACTGAAGCTTTCTTT. Its translation: CASSLKGPGTTEAFF.

This clonotype was seen a few times. CDR3 in amino acids: CASNWEESSAFF. CDR3 DNA sequence: TGTGCCAGCAATTGGGAAGAATCTAGTGCTTTCTTT. V and J are TRBV12-3 or TRBV12-4 and TRBJ1-1; D not resolved. The CDR3 is made up of 12 amino acids. Trimming shortened V by 7 bases and J by 11 bases, and 17 bases separated the two germline ends.

This clonotype was seen repeatedly, ten times or more. V is TRBV9 and J is TRBJ2-7, with D unresolved. The CDR3 is 14 residues long. Per germline, CDR1 SGDLS and CDR2 YYNGEE. With 0 bases removed from V and 1 base from J, the gap between germline ends came to 8 bases. The CDR3 region is CASSVALQSYEQYF. The CDR3, as DNA: TGTGCCAGCAGCGTAGCTCTCCAGTCCTACGAGCAGTACTTC.

Many counts were recorded for this clonotype. The rearrangement uses TRBV9 and TRBJ2-2; D is tentatively TRBD1 or TRBD2 (5 bases each). With 4 bases removed from V and 2 bases from J, the gap between germline ends came to 15 bases. Germline V gives CDR1 SGDLS, CDR2 YYNGEE. The CDR3 spans 16 residues. The CDR3 nucleotides are TGTGCCAGCAGCTCCCGAGGGACGGCAAACACCGGGGAGCTGTTTTTT. Encoded protein: CASSSRGTANTGELFF. Supplemented by reference TRBV9 and TRBJ2-2, the full variable domain reads DSGVTQTPKHLITATGQRVTLRCSPRSGDLSVYWYQQSLDQGLQFLIQYYNGEERAKGNILERFSAQQFPDLHSELNLSSLELGDSALYFCASSSRGTANTGELFFGEGSRLTVL.

This clonotype was seen a few times. The chain has TRBV5-1 and TRBJ2-1; tentative D call: TRBD1 (6 bases). The CDR3 consists of 14 residues. Germline V gene lookup returns CDR1 SGHRS and CDR2 YFSETQ. Between the trimmed V and J ends, which lost 6 bases and 2 bases, there was a span of 12 bases. Here the CDR3 DNA reads TGCGCCAGCACATCGGACAGTACCTACAATGAGCAGTTCTTC. It encodes CASTSDSTYNEQFF.

The chain links TRBV5-1 to TRBJ1-5; D is perhaps TRBD1 (6 bases). V lost 4 bases and J 11 bases, leaving 16 bases between the germline ends. Germline CDR1 reads SGHRS; CDR2 reads YFSETQ. The CDR3 runs 13 residues. CDR3 in amino acids: CASSAEPGVTQHF. DNA for the CDR3: TGCGCCAGCAGCGCCGAACCAGGGGTGACCCAGCATTTT.

This chain uses TRBV12-3 or TRBV12-4 with TRBJ2-2; D is possibly TRBD1 or TRBD2 (6 bases each). Trimming took 3 bases from V and 6 from J, leaving 14 bases between them. CDR3 length equals 15 residues. Written as DNA, the CDR3 is TGTGCCAGCAGTTTTAGGAGGGGGAGGCCCGGGGAGCTGTTTTTT. Amino acids: CASSFRRGRPGELFF.

This clonotype was counted ten times or more. The V call is TRBV29-1, the J call TRBJ2-1; 8 positions agree with TRBD2. V gave up 4 bases and J gave up 4 bases; unmatched junction bases: 6. This CDR3 has 14 amino acids. CDR1 and CDR2 from the germline V gene are SQVTM and ANQGSEA. The chain's CDR3 is CSVGRGGPYNEQFF. DNA of the CDR3: TGCAGCGTTGGTCGGGGGGGGCCATACAATGAGCAGTTCTTC.

This clonotype was counted many times. The rearrangement joins TRBV20-1 to TRBJ2-2, with unresolved D. The V gene lost 4 bases and the J gene lost 6 bases, with 12 bases spanning the gap. The germline V gene encodes CDR1 DFQATT and CDR2 SNEGSKA (reference sequence). The length of the CDR3 is 13 residues. The CDR3, as DNA: TGCAGTGCTATAGACACGGTCCCCGGGGAGCTGTTTTTT. As protein: CSAIDTVPGELFF.

This clonotype was seen a handful of times. The genes are TRBV7-2 and TRBJ2-7; D is perhaps TRBD1 (5 bases). The germline CDR1 and CDR2 sequences are SGHTA and FQGNSA. CDR3 size: 17 residues. The V end was cut by 1 base, the J end by 0 bases, with 16 bases between. The CDR3 sequence: CASSLGGWLPSSYEQYF. As DNA, the CDR3 is TGTGCCAGCAGCTTAGGGGGCTGGCTACCAAGCTCCTACGAGCAGTACTTC.

Only a few counts were recorded for this clonotype. This chain connects TRBV7-2 to TRBJ1-4; 7 nucleotides align to TRBD1. The CDR3 extends over 14 amino acids. Germline values: CDR1 SGHTA, CDR2 FQGNSA. Germline trimming cut 5 bases from V and 5 bases from J; bases unmatched to any gene: 5. CDR3: CASSRGTVNEKLFF. The DNA for the CDR3 is TGTGCCAGCAGCCGCGGGACAGTGAATGAAAAACTGTTTTTT.

This clonotype occurred many times. In DNA form, the CDR3 reads TGTGCCAGCAGTTACAGCCTAGCGGGGAGGTTAAACACCGGGGAGCTGTTTTTT. It encodes CASSYSLAGRLNTGELFF. The genes are TRBV6-2 or TRBV6-3 and TRBJ2-2; TRBD2 aligns across 9 bases. This CDR3 is 18 amino acids long. V gave up 2 bases and J gave up 2 bases; unmatched junction bases: 9. In germline, CDR1 is MNHEY, CDR2 SVGEGT.